This note documents a single TCR beta chain sequence. What it recognizes is unknown. It differs at one base from a far larger clone, so likely a read error. V was pared by 4 bases and J by 1 base, with 2 bases between. CDR1 SGDLS and CDR2 YYNGEE come from the germline V gene. CDR3 size: 11 residues. The data stem from a study of shared clonotypes between healthy human individuals. Study-wide findings and caveats: Sharing across four donors was seen in roughly 5% of naive CD4 clonotypes. In contrast to clonotypes shared by all four donors, non-shared clonotypes had lower generation probabilities.

All donors qualified as healthy HIV-negative adults and had experienced no recent acute infections or vaccinations. For each subset, genomic DNA was distributed in equal portions over several immunoSEQ plates. The method was immunoSEQ multiplex PCR; TCRdb's version includes in-frame clones alone and lacks a portion of them. The table has more than 900,000 clones, around 82% seen once. Sequenced sample: memory CD4+ T cells from PBMCs. Subset meaning: CD45RA-negative fraction. This chain joins TRBV9 and TRBJ2-5; the D is unclear. This TCR came from a man aged 18 to 30 in good health. Some clones in this sample may be carry-over from other donors' samples. The CDR3 protein is CASSTQETQYF. CDR3 nucleotide sequence: TGTGCCAGCAGCACCCAAGAGACCCAGTACTTC.